This is a list of T cell receptor beta chains from one sample in a study of shared clonotypes between healthy human individuals. Here immunoSEQ multiplex PCR was the method, and the copy in TCRdb shows in-frame clones only, minus some. The profile shows millions of clones, about 95% of them singletons. Specimen: naive CD4+ T cells sorted from blood. The receptors were sampled from a man in his late teens or twenties in good health. Both conserved end residues are part of each CDR3.

v_call: TRBV10-3
cdr3_aa: CAISERVSGEQFF

v_call: TRBV7-2
cdr3_aa: CASSLVSIQANYGYTF

v_call: TRBV5-1
cdr3_aa: CASSLGGGDTQFF

v_call: TRBV7-2
cdr3_aa: CASSRQGITGELFF

v_call: TRBV16
cdr3_aa: CASSQFSGDSYGYTF

v_call: TRBV19
cdr3_aa: CASSIAGGSLETQYF

v_call: TRBV9
cdr3_aa: CASSLGQSGRDNEKLFF

v_call: TRBV19
cdr3_aa: CASSILPTVSGNTIYF

v_call: TRBV19
cdr3_aa: CASSSFSGTRDSPLHF

v_call: TRBV9
cdr3_aa: CASSAGPQETQYF

v_call: TRBV4-2
cdr3_aa: CASSQRTSGRGNAEQYF

v_call: TRBV6-6
cdr3_aa: CASRWSDGVQPQHF

v_call: TRBV5-1
cdr3_aa: CASSLAGGGSYEQYF

v_call: TRBV6-1
cdr3_aa: CASSERTGATYEQYF

v_call: TRBV2
cdr3_aa: CASRNRDWSTPDTQYF

v_call: TRBV5-1
cdr3_aa: CASSSLQRGSTDTQYF

v_call: TRBV5-4
cdr3_aa: CASSWGWTGNNEQFF

v_call: TRBV18
cdr3_aa: CASSPLGGQKGNTIYF

v_call: TRBV5-1
cdr3_aa: CASSTSGTNTGELFF

v_call: TRBV27
cdr3_aa: CASSPNGYRWETQYF